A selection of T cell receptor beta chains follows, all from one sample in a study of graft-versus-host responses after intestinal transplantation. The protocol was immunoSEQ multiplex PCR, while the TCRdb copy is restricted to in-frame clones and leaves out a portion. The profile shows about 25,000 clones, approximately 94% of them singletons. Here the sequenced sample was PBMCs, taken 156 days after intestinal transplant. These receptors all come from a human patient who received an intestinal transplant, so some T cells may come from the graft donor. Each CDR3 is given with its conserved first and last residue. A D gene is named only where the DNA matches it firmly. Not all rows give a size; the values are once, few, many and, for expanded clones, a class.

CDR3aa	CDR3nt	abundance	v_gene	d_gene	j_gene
CASSLLAYNEQFF	TGTGCCAGCAGCTTACTAGCCTACAATGAGCAGTTCTTC	once	TRBV7-6	.	TRBJ2-1
CASSLEYAWGTDTQYF	TGTGCCAGCAGCTTAGAATACGCATGGGGCACAGATACGCAGTATTTT	.	TRBV7-2	.	TRBJ2-3
CASSPAWGETQYF	TGTGCCAGCTCACCCGCGTGGGGCGAGACCCAGTACTTC	.	TRBV18	.	TRBJ2-5
CASSAGGNPAAFF	TGTGCCAGCAGCGCGGGGGGTAATCCGGCAGCTTTCTTT	.	TRBV14	.	TRBJ1-1
CASSEAGDTGELFF	TGTGCCAGCAGTGAGGCGGGGGACACCGGGGAGCTGTTTTTT	.	TRBV6-4	TRBD2	TRBJ2-2
CASSGFRGDLSTDTQYF	TGTGCCAGCAGCGGTTTCAGAGGGGACCTTAGCACAGATACGCAGTATTTT	.	TRBV11-2	.	TRBJ2-3
CASRHWGLAKNIQYF	TGTGCCAGCAGGCACTGGGGGCTAGCCAAAAACATTCAGTACTTC	.	TRBV4-2	.	TRBJ2-4
CASSITLWDEQFF	TGTGCCAGTAGTATCACGCTTTGGGATGAGCAGTTCTTC	.	TRBV19	.	TRBJ2-1
CASSPPADTPAYNEQFF	TGTGCCAGCTCACCCCCCGCCGACACCCCAGCCTACAACGAGCAGTTCTTC	.	TRBV18	.	TRBJ2-1
CSVGGARQGNEQYF	TGCAGCGTTGGGGGGGCCCGACAGGGCAACGAGCAGTACTTC	.	TRBV29-1	.	TRBJ2-7
CSVGQGILNTEAFF	TGCAGCGTTGGCCAGGGGATCCTGAACACTGAAGCTTTCTTT	.	TRBV29-1	.	TRBJ1-1
CAWSNPYRGPNYGYTF	TGTGCCTGGAGTAACCCATACAGGGGTCCTAACTATGGCTACACCTTC	.	TRBV30	TRBD1	TRBJ1-2
CASSRDSSYEQYF	TGCGCCAGTTCCCGGGACAGCTCCTACGAGCAGTACTTC	once	TRBV4-1	TRBD1	TRBJ2-7
CAWSPDGNQPQHF	TGTGCCTGGAGTCCGGATGGAAATCAGCCCCAGCATTTT	.	TRBV30	.	TRBJ1-5
CASSLAGSYEQYF	TGCGCCAGCAGCTTGGCTGGGAGCTACGAGCAGTACTTC	.	TRBV5-1	.	TRBJ2-7
CASSLSETSGGINEQFF	TGTGCCAGCAGCTTAAGCGAGACTAGCGGGGGGATCAATGAGCAGTTCTTC	.	TRBV7-3	TRBD2	TRBJ2-1
CASSPGLPRDTQYF	TGTGCCAGCAGCCCGGGACTCCCTCGGGATACGCAGTATTTT	.	TRBV6-6	.	TRBJ2-3
CASSQRTVAPLGNEQFF	TGTGCCAGCAGTCAGAGGACAGTAGCGCCTCTGGGCAATGAGCAGTTCTTC	.	TRBV28	.	TRBJ2-1
CASSYSGGWDHEQYF	TGTGCCAGCAGTTACTCCGGGGGTTGGGACCACGAGCAGTACTTC	.	TRBV6-5	.	TRBJ2-7
CASSSYRGEQYF	TGTGCCAGCAGTTCATACCGCGGGGAGCAGTACTTC	.	TRBV28	.	TRBJ2-7
CASSLWEGTADLAYTF	TGCGCCAGCAGCTTGTGGGAGGGGACTGCGGATTTGGCCTACACCTTC	.	TRBV5-1	.	TRBJ1-2
CASDPTSGRYMGTQYF	TGTGCCAGCGACCCCACTAGCGGGAGGTACATGGGGACCCAGTACTTC	once	TRBV5-5	TRBD2	TRBJ2-5
CAGSPQVGNTEAFF	TGTGCCGGTAGTCCACAAGTGGGGAACACTGAAGCTTTCTTT	.	TRBV19	.	TRBJ1-1